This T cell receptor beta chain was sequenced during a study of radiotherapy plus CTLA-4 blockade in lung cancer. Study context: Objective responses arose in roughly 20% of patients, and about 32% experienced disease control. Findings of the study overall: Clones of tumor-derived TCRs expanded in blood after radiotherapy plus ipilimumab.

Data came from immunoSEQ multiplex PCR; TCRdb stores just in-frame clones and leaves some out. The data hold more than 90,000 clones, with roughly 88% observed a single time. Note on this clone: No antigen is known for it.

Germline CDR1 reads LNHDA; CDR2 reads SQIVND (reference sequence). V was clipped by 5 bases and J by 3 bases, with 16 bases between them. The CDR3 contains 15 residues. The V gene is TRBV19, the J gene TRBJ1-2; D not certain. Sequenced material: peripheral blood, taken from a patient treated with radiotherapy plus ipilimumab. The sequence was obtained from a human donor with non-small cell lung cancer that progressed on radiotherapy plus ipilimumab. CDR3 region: CASSLDVGADYGYTF. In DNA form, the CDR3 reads TGTGCCAGTAGTCTTGACGTGGGCGCGGACTATGGCTACACCTTC.